These 2 T cell receptor beta chains were sequenced from one sample in a study of blood T cell repertoires in COVID-19 (dated by TCRdb to 2018 to 2020). The library relied on the immunoSEQ multiplex PCR assay. The immuneACCESS repertoire file appears here via TCRdb, limited to in-frame rearrangements. These files lack a portion of the clones; in checked studies, under half of the deficit traces to unresolved V genes, and the cause of the others is not known. This sample has approximately 110,000 clones in its table, and around 76% of those were observed once. About 6.3% of the sample is taken by the ten largest. Sample: peripheral blood. The receptors here all came from a man older than 75 with COVID-19, enrolled during active disease.

The count of this clone is one. The chain recombines TRBV4-2 with TRBJ1-2; 7 bases match TRBD1. The junction had 10 bases not matched to a gene; V was cut back by 1 base and J by 8 bases. The V gene's germline CDR1 is LGHNA and CDR2 YNFKEQ. This CDR3 region has 15 residues. CDR3 in amino acids: CASSQGDREYIGYTF. The DNA for the CDR3 is TGTGCCAGCAGCCAAGGAGACAGGGAATATATCGGCTACACCTTC.

J is TRBJ1-5 and V is TRBV4-2; D may be TRBD1 (5 bases). The CDR3 has 17 amino acids. The germline V gene encodes CDR1 LGHNA and CDR2 YNFKEQ. V was shortened by 1 base and J by 1 base, with 14 bases between the two germline ends. The CDR3 region is CASSQGLGGWSNQPQHF. CDR3 sequence (DNA): TGTGCCAGCAGCCAAGGCCTCGGGGGGTGGAGCAATCAGCCCCAGCATTTT.